The next 16 T cell receptor beta chains were all read from a single sample in a study of cytomegalovirus exposure and HLA in healthy donors. In the PCR, 60 Vbeta and 13 Jbeta primers were used. This table comes from immunoSEQ multiplex PCR, and its TCRdb copy is limited to in-frame clones, with some not included. The profile shows roughly 110,000 clones, around 75% of them singletons. Sequencing was performed on PBMCs. Receptors were obtained from a woman under 40 in good health and CMV-seronegative.

This clone occurred once. The chain combines TRBV7-9 with TRBJ2-1; no definite D call. The CDR3 consists of 15 residues. V was cut by 2 bases and J by 0 bases, with 8 bases left in between. Germline assignment: CDR1 SEHNR and CDR2 FQNEAQ (reference sequence). CDR3 region: CASSLSRSSYNEQFF. CDR3 bases: TGTGCCAGCAGCTTAAGTCGGAGCTCCTACAATGAGCAGTTCTTC.

CDR3: CASSHSFSTDTQYF. The CDR3 DNA reads TGTGCCAGCAGCCACTCGTTTAGCACAGATACGCAGTATTTT. The chain carries TRBV11-2 and TRBJ2-3; no definite D call. Trimming left V 5 bases short and J 0 bases short, with 9 bases between. CDR3 length equals 14 residues. CDR1 SGHAT and CDR2 FQNNGV come from the germline V gene.

The rearrangement uses TRBV15 and TRBJ2-1; 8 bases align to TRBD1. The V and J ends lost 2 bases and 10 bases, in that order; junction bases with no gene match: 1. The CDR3 is made up of 12 amino acids. Germline CDR1 reads LNHNV; CDR2 reads YYDKDF (reference sequence). The CDR3, as DNA: TGTGCCACCAGCAGATCAGGGGGCGAGCAGTTCTTC. It yields the protein CATSRSGGEQFF.

The chain has TRBV2 and TRBJ1-3, with D perhaps TRBD1 (5 bases). The CDR3 has 20 residues. V dropped 8 bases and J dropped 0 bases, with 29 bases sitting between them. Germline V CDR1 and CDR2: SNHLY, FYNNEI. The DNA of the CDR3 is TGTGCCAGCGATTCCGTCCGGTCCCCTAAGACAGTCGACTCTGGAAACACCATATATTTT. This gives the protein CASDSVRSPKTVDSGNTIYF.

As DNA, the CDR3 is TGCAGCGTAACAGGTGTTTCCTACGAGCAGTACTTC. Its translation: CSVTGVSYEQYF. The J gene is TRBJ2-7, the V gene TRBV29-1; perhaps TRBD1 as D (5 bases). This CDR3 has 12 residues. Between the trimmed V and J ends, which lost 6 bases and 1 base, there was a span of 10 bases. Germline values: CDR1 SQVTM, CDR2 ANQGSEA.

V is TRBV4-2 and J is TRBJ2-1; 8 positions match TRBD2. Unmatched junction bases numbered 8, after V lost 1 base and J lost 3 bases. The length of the CDR3 is 17 residues. Germline lookup yields CDR1 LGHNA and CDR2 YNFKEQ. The CDR3: CASSQALSSGSYNEQFF. DNA for the CDR3: TGTGCCAGCAGCCAAGCGTTATCCAGCGGGAGCTACAATGAGCAGTTCTTC.

V gene TRBV7-8 combines with J gene TRBJ2-2, with 12 bases matching TRBD2. Germline loops: CDR1 SGHVS, CDR2 FQNEAQ. The CDR3 contains 17 residues. The V segment lost 5 bases and the J segment 0 bases; nucleotides outside the gene matches: 4. The CDR3 region has the DNA TGTGCCAGCAGCCCACTAGCGGGAGGTGCGAACACCGGGGAGCTGTTTTTT. Amino acids: CASSPLAGGANTGELFF.

The chain links TRBV6-1 to TRBJ2-2, with 7 positions matching TRBD2. The trim removed 3 bases at V and 4 bases at J, leaving 11 bases unmatched. The CDR3 length is 17 residues. Germline values: CDR1 MNHNS, CDR2 SASEGT. This CDR3 is CASSDFETSALTGELFF. Here the CDR3 DNA reads TGTGCCAGCAGTGACTTCGAAACTAGCGCCCTCACCGGGGAGCTGTTTTTT.

This clone was counted between two and nine times. This chain links TRBV4-1 with TRBJ1-1; D gene ambiguous. The CDR3 runs to 12 residues. Germline V CDR1 and CDR2: MGHRA, YSYEKL. Deletions cut 3 bases from V and 0 bases from J, with 2 bases between. In nucleotides, the CDR3 is TGCGCCAGCAGCCACTTGAACACTGAAGCTTTCTTT. Translating it yields CASSHLNTEAFF.

A few counts support this clone. The chain carries TRBV9 and TRBJ2-1, with D maybe TRBD2 (5 bases). V was trimmed by 1 base and J by 9 bases, leaving 14 bases between them. Germline V gene sequence: CDR1 SGDLS, CDR2 YYNGEE. The CDR3 runs to 14 residues. This CDR3 is CASSVKVGGSEQFF. The CDR3 DNA follows: TGTGCCAGCAGCGTAAAGGTTGGAGGTAGTGAGCAGTTCTTC.

This clone was seen repeatedly, ten times or more. This chain links TRBV7-2 with TRBJ1-2; D is undetermined. CDR1 SGHTA and CDR2 FQGNSA come from the germline V gene. The length of the CDR3 is 12 residues. Trimming pared 1 base from V and 7 bases from J, leaving 7 bases between. CDR3 sequence reads: CASSLGAGGYTF. CDR3 sequence (DNA): TGTGCCAGCAGCTTAGGCGCCGGTGGCTACACCTTC.

The chain links TRBV2 to TRBJ1-1; D unclear. With 8 bases removed from V and 10 bases from J, the gap between germline ends came to 11 bases. The CDR3 runs 10 residues. Germline CDR1 reads SNHLY; CDR2 reads FYNNEI. CDR3 DNA sequence: TGTGCCAGCCGACTATGTCCAGCTTTCTTT. This encodes CASRLCPAFF.

This clone was detected a few times. This chain connects TRBV30 to TRBJ1-2; tentative D call: TRBD1 (5 bases). CDR1 and CDR2 (germline): GTSNPN, SVGIG (reference sequence). This CDR3 region has 15 residues. Trimming cost V 5 bases and J 7 bases, with 23 bases left between them. The CDR3 DNA follows: TGTGCCTGGGGTTTTACAGGTGATAAGGGTTGTGGCTACACCTTC. It specifies CAWGFTGDKGCGYTF.

This clone was seen a handful of times. V and J are TRBV7-9 and TRBJ1-5; D gene uncertain. CDR3 length equals 14 residues. The germline CDR1 and CDR2 sequences are SEHNR and FQNEAQ (reference sequence). V was trimmed by 3 bases and J by 0 bases, leaving 6 bases between them. This chain's CDR3 is CASSFLASNQPQHF. DNA of the CDR3: TGTGCCAGCAGCTTTTTGGCTAGCAATCAGCCCCAGCATTTT.

This chain's CDR3 is CAWRPRGGDDYGYTF. CDR3 DNA: TGTGCCTGGAGACCGCGGGGCGGCGATGACTATGGCTACACCTTC. The chain recombines TRBV30 with TRBJ1-2; D might be TRBD1 (5 bases). The CDR3 length is 15 residues. Trimming pared 3 bases from V and 3 bases from J, leaving 17 bases between. CDR1 is GTSNPN, CDR2 SVGIG, per germline (reference sequence).

This chain connects TRBV5-4 to TRBJ2-5; the D is unclear. This CDR3 region has 14 residues. The V gene's germline CDR1 is SGHNT and CDR2 YYREEE (reference sequence). Trimming took off 4 bases at V and 5 bases at J, with 15 bases between the two ends. This chain's CDR3 is CASSRDLTGETQYF. The CDR3 region has the DNA TGTGCCAGCAGCAGAGACTTAACCGGGGAGACCCAGTACTTC. The variable domain in full, with the rest retrieved from reference TRBV5-4 and TRBJ2-5, is ETGVTQSPTHLIKTRGQQVTLRCSSQSGHNTVSWYQQALGQGPQFIFQYYREEENGRGNFPPRFSGLQFPNYSSELNVNALELDDSALYLCASSRDLTGETQYFGPGTRLLVL.